This T cell receptor beta chain was sequenced during a study of blood T cell repertoires in COVID-19. Overall study context: Whether acute or convalescent, the COVID-19 samples came from the United States, Italy and Spain. T cells, B-cell-depleted T cells, or PBMCs provided the cDNA or gDNA that served as material.

Looked up from germline, CDR1 is SGHTA and CDR2 is FQGTGA. V lost 4 bases, J lost 2 bases, and 10 bases lay in between. The CDR3 sequence is 14 residues long. It was during active infection that Seattle patients were enrolled and then longitudinally followed. Per the study methods: Reference gene primers were amplified, and this amplification served to estimate nucleated cell counts. TCRdb's table, derived via immunoSEQ multiplex PCR, lists solely in-frame clones and lacks some. The D gene and trimming were derived from the DNA, and the V and J assignments and clone size from that table. The sample records 250,000 to 300,000 clones, roughly 90% being singletons.

The source is a woman in her thirties with COVID-19, enrolled during active disease. Sequences were obtained from peripheral blood. The rearrangement uses TRBV7-3 and TRBJ2-3; D is unclear. Here the CDR3 reads CASSSVGPTDTQYF. DNA of the CDR3: TGTGCCAGCAGCTCCGTGGGCCCCACAGATACGCAGTATTTT.